Below, one T cell receptor (beta chain) is given with its context. This specimen belongs to a study of blood T cell repertoires in COVID-19. Whole-study context: Acute-phase and convalescent COVID-19 samples originated in the United States, Italy and Spain. PBMCs, B-cell-depleted T cells, or T cells were the source of the cDNA or gDNA that made up the material.

In the original workflow: Amplification from reference gene primers served as the basis for estimated nucleated cell counts. TCRdb's copy holds only in-frame clones and misses some; the assay was immunoSEQ multiplex PCR. V and J calls and clone size follow that table, whereas D and trimming were derived from the DNA. The top ten hold approximately 1.5% of the sample, which has 400,000 to 450,000 clones, about nine tenths seen once. Patients from Seattle were sampled longitudinally, starting during active infection. The CDR3 contains 15 residues. V lost 0 bases to trimming and J lost 6 bases, with 12 bases between them. Per the germline V gene, CDR1 is LGHNA and CDR2 is YSLEER.

The rearrangement uses TRBV4-3 and TRBJ1-5, with D tentatively TRBD1 (5 bases). The sample was peripheral blood. The sequence was obtained from a woman between 40 and 50 years old with COVID-19, enrolled during active disease. CDR3 sequence: CASSQDLAGRQPQHF. In DNA form, the CDR3 reads TGCGCCAGCAGCCAAGATTTGGCGGGACGTCAGCCCCAGCATTTT.